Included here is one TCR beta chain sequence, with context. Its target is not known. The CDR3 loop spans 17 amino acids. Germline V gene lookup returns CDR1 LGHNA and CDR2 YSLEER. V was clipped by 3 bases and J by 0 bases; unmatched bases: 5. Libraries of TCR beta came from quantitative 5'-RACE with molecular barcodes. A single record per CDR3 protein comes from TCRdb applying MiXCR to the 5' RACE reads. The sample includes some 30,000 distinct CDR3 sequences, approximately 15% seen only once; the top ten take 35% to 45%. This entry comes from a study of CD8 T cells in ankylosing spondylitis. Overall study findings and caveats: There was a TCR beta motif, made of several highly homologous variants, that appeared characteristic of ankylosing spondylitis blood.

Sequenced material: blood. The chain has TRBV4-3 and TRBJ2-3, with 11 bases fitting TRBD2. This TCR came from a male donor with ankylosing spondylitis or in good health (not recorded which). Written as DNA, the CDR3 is TGCGCCAGCAGCCAGGCTGGGACTAGCGGAAGCACAGATACGCAGTATTTT. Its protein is CASSQAGTSGSTDTQYF.